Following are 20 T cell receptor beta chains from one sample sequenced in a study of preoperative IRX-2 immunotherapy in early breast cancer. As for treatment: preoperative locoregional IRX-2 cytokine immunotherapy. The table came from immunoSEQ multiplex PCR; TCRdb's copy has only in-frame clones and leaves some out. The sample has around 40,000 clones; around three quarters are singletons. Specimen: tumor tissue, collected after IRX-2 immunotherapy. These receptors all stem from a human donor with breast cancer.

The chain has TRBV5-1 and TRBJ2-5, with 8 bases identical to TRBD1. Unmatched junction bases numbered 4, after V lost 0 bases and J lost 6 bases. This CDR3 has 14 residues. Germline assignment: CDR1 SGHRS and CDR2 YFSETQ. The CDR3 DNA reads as TGCGCCAGCAGCTTGGGCAGGGGGCTTCAGACCCAGTACTTC. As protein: CASSLGRGLQTQYF.

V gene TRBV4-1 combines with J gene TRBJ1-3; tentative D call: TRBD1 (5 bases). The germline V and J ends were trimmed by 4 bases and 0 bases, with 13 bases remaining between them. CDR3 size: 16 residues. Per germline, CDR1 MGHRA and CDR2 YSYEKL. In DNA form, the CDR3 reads TGCGCCAGCAGCCTAAGGCAGGGTTCCTCTGGAAACACCATATATTTT. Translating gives CASSLRQGSSGNTIYF.

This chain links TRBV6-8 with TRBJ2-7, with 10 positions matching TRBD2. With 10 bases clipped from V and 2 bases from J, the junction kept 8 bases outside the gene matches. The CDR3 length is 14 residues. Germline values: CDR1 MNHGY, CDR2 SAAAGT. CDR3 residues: CAIAQREGPYEQYF. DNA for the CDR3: TGTGCCATCGCTCAGCGGGAGGGCCCCTACGAGCAGTACTTC.

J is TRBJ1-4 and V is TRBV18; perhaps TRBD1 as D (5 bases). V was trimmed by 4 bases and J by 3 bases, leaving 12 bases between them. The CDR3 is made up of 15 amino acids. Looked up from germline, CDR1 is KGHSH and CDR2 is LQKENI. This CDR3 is CASSRRRDPNEKLFF. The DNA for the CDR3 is TGTGCCAGCTCACGACGCCGGGACCCTAATGAAAAACTGTTTTTT.

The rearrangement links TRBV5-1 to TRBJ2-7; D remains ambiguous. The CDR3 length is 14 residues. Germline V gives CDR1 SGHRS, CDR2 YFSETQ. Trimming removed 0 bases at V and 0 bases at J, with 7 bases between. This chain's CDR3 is CASSLDGFSYEQYF. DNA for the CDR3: TGCGCCAGCAGCTTGGACGGCTTCTCCTACGAGCAGTACTTC.

This chain's CDR3 is CAWSVDQNYGYTF. The DNA for the CDR3 is TGTGCCTGGAGTGTAGACCAAAACTATGGCTACACCTTC. The chain recombines TRBV30 with TRBJ1-2; D unclear. The V end lost 0 bases, the J end lost 2 bases, and 7 bases lay between the germline ends. Germline CDR1 GTSNPN, CDR2 SVGIG (reference sequence). CDR3 length: 13 amino acids.

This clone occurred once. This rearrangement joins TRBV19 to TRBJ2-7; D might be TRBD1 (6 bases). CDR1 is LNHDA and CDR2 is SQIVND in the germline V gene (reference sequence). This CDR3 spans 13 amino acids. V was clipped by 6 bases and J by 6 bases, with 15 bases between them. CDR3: CASSAYRAGEQYF. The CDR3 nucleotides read TGTGCCAGTAGCGCTTACAGGGCGGGCGAGCAGTACTTC.

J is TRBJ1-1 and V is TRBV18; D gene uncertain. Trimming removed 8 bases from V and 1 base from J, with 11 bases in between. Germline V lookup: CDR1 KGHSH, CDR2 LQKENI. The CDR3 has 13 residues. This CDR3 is CASAHGRNTEAFF. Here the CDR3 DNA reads TGTGCCAGCGCTCACGGGAGGAACACTGAAGCTTTCTTT.

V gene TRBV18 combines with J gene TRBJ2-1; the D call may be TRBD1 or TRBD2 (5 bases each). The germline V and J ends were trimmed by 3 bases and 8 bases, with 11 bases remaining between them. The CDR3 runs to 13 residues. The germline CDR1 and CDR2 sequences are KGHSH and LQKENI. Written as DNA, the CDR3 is TGTGCCAGCTCACCGGTCAGGGAGTATGAGCAGTTCTTC. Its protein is CASSPVREYEQFF.

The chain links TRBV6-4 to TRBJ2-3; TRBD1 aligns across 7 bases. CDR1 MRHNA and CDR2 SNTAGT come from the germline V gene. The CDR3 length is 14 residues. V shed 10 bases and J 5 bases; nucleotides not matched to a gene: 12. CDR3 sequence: CAIKSGQLIDTQYF. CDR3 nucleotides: TGTGCCATCAAGTCGGGACAGCTTATAGATACGCAGTATTTT.

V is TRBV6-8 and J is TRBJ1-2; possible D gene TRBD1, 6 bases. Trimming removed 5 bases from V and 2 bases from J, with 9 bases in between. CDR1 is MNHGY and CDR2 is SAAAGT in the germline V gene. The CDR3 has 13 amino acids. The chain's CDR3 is CASSHDRNYGYTF. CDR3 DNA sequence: TGTGCCAGCAGTCACGACAGGAACTATGGCTACACCTTC.

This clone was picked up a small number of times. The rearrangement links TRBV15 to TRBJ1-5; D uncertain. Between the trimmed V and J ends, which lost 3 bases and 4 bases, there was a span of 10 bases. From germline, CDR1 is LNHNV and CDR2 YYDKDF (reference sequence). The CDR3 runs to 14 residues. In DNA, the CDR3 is TGTGCCACCAGCAGCGCCGGGTCAAATCAGCCCCAGCATTTT. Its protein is CATSSAGSNQPQHF. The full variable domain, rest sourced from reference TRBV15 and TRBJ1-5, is DAMVIQNPRYQVTQFGKPVTLSCSQTLNHNVMYWYQQKSSQAPKLLFHYYDKDFNNEADTPDNFQSRRPNTSFCFLDIRSPGLGDTAMYLCATSSAGSNQPQHFGDGTRLSIL.

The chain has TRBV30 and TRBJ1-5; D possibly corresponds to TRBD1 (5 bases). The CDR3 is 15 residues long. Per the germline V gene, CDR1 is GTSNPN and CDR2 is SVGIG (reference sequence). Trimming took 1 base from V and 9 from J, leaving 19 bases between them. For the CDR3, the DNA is TGTGCCTGGAGTGGTCAAGGGGCGGGGGGACGGCCCCAGCATTTT. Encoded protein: CAWSGQGAGGRPQHF.

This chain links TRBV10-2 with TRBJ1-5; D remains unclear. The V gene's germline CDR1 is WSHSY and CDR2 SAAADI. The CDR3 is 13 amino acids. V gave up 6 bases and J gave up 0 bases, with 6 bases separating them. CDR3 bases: TGCGCCAGCAGGAGAGATAGCAATCAGCCCCAGCATTTT. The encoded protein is CASRRDSNQPQHF.

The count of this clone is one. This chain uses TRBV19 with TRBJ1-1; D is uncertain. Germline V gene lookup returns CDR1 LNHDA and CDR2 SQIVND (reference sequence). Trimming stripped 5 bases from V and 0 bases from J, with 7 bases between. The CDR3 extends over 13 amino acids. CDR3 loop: CASSFHMNTEAFF. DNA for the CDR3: TGTGCCAGTAGTTTTCATATGAACACTGAAGCTTTCTTT.

The CDR3 region has the DNA TGTGCCAGCACCGAAAACTTAGCGGGAGGGCCCTACGAGCAGTACTTC. Translation: CASTENLAGGPYEQYF. V gene TRBV6-8 combines with J gene TRBJ2-7; 11 nucleotides align to TRBD2. Germline values: CDR1 MNHGY, CDR2 SAAAGT. This CDR3 is built from 16 residues. With 7 bases clipped from V and 2 bases from J, the junction kept 10 bases outside the gene matches.

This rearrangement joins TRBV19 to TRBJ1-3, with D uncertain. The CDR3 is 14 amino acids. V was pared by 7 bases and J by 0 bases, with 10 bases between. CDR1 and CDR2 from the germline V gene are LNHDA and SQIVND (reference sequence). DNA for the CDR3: TGTGCCAGTACGGGTTGGAGCTCTGGAAACACCATATATTTT. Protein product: CASTGWSSGNTIYF.

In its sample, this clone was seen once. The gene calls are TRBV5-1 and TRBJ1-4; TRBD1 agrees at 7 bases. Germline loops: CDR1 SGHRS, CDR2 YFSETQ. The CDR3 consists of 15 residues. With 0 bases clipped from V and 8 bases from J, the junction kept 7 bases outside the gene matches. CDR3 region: CASSLAKGAGEKLFF. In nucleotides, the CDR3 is TGCGCCAGCAGCTTGGCCAAGGGGGCTGGGGAAAAACTGTTTTTT.

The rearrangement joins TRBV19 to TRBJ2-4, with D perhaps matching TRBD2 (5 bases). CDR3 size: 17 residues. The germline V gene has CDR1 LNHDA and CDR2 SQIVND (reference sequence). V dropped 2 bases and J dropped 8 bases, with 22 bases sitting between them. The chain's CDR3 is CASSIKLEGSLRHIQYF. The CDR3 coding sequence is TGTGCCAGTAGTATAAAGCTTGAGGGATCTCTAAGGCACATTCAGTACTTC.

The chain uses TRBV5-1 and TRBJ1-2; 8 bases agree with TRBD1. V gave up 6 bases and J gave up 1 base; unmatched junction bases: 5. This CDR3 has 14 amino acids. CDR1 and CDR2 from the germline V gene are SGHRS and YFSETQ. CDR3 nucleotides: TGCGCCAGCAACTTAGGACAGGGTAACTATGGCTACACCTTC. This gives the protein CASNLGQGNYGYTF.